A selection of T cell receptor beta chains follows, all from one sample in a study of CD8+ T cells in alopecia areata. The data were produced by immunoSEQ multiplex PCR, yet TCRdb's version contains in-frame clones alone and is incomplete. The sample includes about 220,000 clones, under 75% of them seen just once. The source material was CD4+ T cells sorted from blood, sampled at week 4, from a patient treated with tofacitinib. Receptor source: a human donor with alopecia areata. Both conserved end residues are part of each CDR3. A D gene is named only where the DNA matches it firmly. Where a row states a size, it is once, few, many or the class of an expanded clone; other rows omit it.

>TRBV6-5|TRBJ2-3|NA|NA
CASSRLSTDTQYF
TGTGCCAGCAGTCGGTTGAGCACAGATACGCAGTATTTT
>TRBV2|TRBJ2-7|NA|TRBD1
CASKWDSYEQYF
TGTGCCAGCAAATGGGACAGCTACGAGCAGTACTTC
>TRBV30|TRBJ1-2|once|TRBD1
CAWSEAGGGYTF
TGTGCCTGGAGTGAGGCAGGGGGTGGCTACACCTTC
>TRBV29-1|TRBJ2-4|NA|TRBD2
CSGSSGGAKNIQYF
TGCAGCGGGTCTAGCGGGGGAGCCAAAAACATTCAGTACTTC
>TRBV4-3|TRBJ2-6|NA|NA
CASSPSWSSGANVLTF
TGCGCCAGCAGCCCCTCCTGGAGCTCTGGGGCCAACGTCCTGACTTTC
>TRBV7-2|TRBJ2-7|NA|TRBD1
CASSGRQGIGHEQYF
TGTGCCAGCAGCGGAAGACAGGGGATCGGGCACGAGCAGTACTTC
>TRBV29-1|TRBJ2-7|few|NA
CSCNDPSSYEQYF
TGCAGCTGTAATGATCCTAGCTCCTACGAGCAGTACTTC
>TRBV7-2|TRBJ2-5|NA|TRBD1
CASSSQGAGQGAWTQYF
TGTGCCAGCAGCTCCCAAGGCGCGGGACAGGGGGCATGGACCCAGTACTTC
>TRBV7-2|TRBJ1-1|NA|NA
CASSSSRNTEAFF
TGTGCCAGCAGTTCATCTCGGAACACTGAAGCTTTCTTT
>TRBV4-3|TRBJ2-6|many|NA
CASSQEAQGTGANVLTF
TGCGCCAGCAGCCAAGAAGCCCAAGGGACTGGGGCCAACGTCCTGACTTTC
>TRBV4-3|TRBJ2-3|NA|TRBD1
CASSQDGGQGTDTQYF
TGCGCCAGCAGCCAAGATGGAGGACAGGGGACAGATACGCAGTATTTT
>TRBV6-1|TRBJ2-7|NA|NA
CATRGATYEQYF
TGTGCCACCAGGGGGGCTACCTACGAGCAGTACTTC
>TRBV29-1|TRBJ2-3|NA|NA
CSVAPLHTDTQYF
TGCAGCGTTGCACCCCTGCACACAGATACGCAGTATTTT
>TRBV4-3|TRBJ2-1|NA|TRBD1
CASSQTGASAYNEQFF
TGCGCCAGCAGCCAGACAGGGGCCTCGGCCTACAATGAGCAGTTCTTC
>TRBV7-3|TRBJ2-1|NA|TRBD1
CASSPGTGYEQFF
TGTGCCAGCAGCCCCGGGACAGGGTATGAGCAGTTCTTC
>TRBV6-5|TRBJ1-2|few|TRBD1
CASRADRPGGSYTF
TGTGCCAGCAGGGCGGACAGGCCGGGAGGAAGCTACACCTTC